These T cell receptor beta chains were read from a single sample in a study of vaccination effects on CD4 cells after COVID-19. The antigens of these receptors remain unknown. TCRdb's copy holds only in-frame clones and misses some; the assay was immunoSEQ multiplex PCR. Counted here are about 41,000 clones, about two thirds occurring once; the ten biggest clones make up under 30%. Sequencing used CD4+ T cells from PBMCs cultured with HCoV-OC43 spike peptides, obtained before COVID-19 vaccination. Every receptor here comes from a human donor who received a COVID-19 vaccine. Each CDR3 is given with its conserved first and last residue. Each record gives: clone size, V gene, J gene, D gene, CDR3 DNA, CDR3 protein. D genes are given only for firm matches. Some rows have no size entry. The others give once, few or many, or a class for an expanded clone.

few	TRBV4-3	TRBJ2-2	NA	TGCGCCAGCAGCCAAGTTCCCCCCTCCGGGGAGCTGTTTTTT	CASSQVPPSGELFF
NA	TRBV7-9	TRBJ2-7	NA	TGTGCCAGCAGCTTTGGGGGACCCGAGCAGTACTTC	CASSFGGPEQYF
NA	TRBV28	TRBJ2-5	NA	TGTGCCAGCAGGGAAAGGGAGACCCAGTACTTC	CASRERETQYF
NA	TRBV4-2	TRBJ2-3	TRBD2	TGTGCCAGCAGCCAAGAACCCGGACTAGACACAGATACGCAGTATTTT	CASSQEPGLDTDTQYF
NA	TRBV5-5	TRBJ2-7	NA	TGTGCCAGCAGCTTGCGGGGAGGCTACGAGCAGTACTTC	CASSLRGGYEQYF
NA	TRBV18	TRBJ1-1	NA	TGTGCCAGCTCTCAGGGGAACACTGAAGCTTTCTTT	CASSQGNTEAFF
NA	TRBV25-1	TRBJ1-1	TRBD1	TGTGCCAGCAGTGAACCGAACAGGGGGCGAGTCGGCACTGAAGCTTTCTTT	CASSEPNRGRVGTEAFF
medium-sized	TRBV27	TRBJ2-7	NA	TGTGCCAGCAGTTTAGGGGGGTACGAGCAGTACTTC	CASSLGGYEQYF
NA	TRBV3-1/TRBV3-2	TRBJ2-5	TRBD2	TGTGCCAGCAGCCATCTCCTAGCGGCGTACCAAGAGACCCAGTACTTC	CASSHLLAAYQETQYF
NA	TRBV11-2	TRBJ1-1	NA	TGTGCCAGCAGCTTAGGTCCGGTGAACACTGAAGCTTTCTTT	CASSLGPVNTEAFF
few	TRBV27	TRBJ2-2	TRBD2	TGTCCAGCGGGGGGGCTAAGGGAGCTGTTTTTT	CPAGGLRELFF
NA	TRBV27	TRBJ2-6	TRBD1	TGTGCCAGCAGTAGGACAGGACTGGGGGGGGCCAACGTCCTGACTTTC	CASSRTGLGGANVLTF
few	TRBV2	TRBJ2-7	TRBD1	TGTGCCAGCAGATCGGACAGGGCTTCCGACGAGCAGTACTTC	CASRSDRASDEQYF
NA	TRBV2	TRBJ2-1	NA	TGTGCCAGCAGGAAAGAGAATGAGCAGTTCTTC	CASRKENEQFF
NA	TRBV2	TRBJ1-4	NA	TGTGCCAGCAGCGGAGCAGGGGTAACTAATGAAAAACTGTTTTTT	CASSGAGVTNEKLFF
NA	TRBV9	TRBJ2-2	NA	TGTGCCAGCAGCTCCCCCCGGGACCAGAACACCGGGGAGCTGTTTTTT	CASSSPRDQNTGELFF
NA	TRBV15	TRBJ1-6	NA	TGTGCCACCAGCAGAGATGGGGGAGGGTTTTATAATTCACCCCTCCACTTT	CATSRDGGGFYNSPLHF
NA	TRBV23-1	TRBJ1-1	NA	TGCGCCAGCAGTCAATCAGGTGAAGCTTTCTTT	CASSQSGEAFF
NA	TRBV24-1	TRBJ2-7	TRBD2	TGTGCCACCAGTGATTGCCCAGATGGGCTAGCGGGAACTAGGTCCTACGAGCAGTACTTC	CATSDCPDGLAGTRSYEQYF
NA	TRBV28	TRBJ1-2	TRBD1	TGTGCCAGCAGTCAGGGACAGGGGTTGTATGGCTACACCTTC	CASSQGQGLYGYTF
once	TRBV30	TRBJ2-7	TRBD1	TGTGCCTGGTCCACAGGGGGCTCTAACTACGAGCAGTACTTC	CAWSTGGSNYEQYF
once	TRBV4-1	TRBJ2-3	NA	TGCGCCAGCAGTCCGGGGGGCAGGGGACTCACAGATACGCAGTATTTT	CASSPGGRGLTDTQYF
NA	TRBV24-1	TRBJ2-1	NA	TGTGCCACCGGCAGGGACAATGAGCAGTTCTTC	CATGRDNEQFF
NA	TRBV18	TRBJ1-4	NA	TGTGCCAGCTCGACCGGGGGCAACCGAGGGGAAAAACTGTTTTTT	CASSTGGNRGEKLFF
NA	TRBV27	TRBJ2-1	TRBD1	TGTGCCAGCAGTTTATCCCCGCGGAACAGGGGGACTAATGAGCAGTTCTTC	CASSLSPRNRGTNEQFF
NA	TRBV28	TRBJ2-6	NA	TGTGCCAGCAGTTTGCCCCTGGGGGGTCGGGCCAACGTCCTGACTTTC	CASSLPLGGRANVLTF
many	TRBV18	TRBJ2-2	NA	TGTGCCAGCTCACCACCTCAGGGAAGCACCGGGGAGCTGTTTTTT	CASSPPQGSTGELFF
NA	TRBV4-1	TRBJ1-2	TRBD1	TGCGCCAGCAGCCAAGATTACCGGGACAGCTATGGCTACACCTTC	CASSQDYRDSYGYTF
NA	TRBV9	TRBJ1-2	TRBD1	TGTGCCAGCAGCAAAACAGGGGGCCATGGCTACACCTTC	CASSKTGGHGYTF